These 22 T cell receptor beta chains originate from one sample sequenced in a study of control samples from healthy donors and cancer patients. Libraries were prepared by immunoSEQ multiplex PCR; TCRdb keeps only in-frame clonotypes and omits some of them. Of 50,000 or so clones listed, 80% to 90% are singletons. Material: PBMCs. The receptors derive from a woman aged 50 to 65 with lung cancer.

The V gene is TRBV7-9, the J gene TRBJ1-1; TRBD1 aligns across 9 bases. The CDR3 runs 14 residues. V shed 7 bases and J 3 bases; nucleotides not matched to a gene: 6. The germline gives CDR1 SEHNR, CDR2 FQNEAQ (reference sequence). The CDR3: CASTMTGGHTEAFF. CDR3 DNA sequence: TGTGCCAGCACCATGACAGGGGGACACACTGAAGCTTTCTTT.

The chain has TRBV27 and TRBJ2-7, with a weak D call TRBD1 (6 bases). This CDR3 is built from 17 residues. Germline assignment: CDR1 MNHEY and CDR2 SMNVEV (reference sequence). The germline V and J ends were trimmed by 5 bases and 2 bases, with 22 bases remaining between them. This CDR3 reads CASSHYSGTRGTYEQYF. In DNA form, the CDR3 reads TGTGCCAGCAGTCACTACTCCGGGACAAGGGGCACCTACGAGCAGTACTTC.

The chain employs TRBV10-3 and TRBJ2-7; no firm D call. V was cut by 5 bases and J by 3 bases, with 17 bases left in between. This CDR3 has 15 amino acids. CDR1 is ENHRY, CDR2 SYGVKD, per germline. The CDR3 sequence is CAISLLQEVGYEQYF. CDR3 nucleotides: TGTGCCATCAGTCTGCTACAAGAGGTGGGCTACGAGCAGTACTTC.

The CDR3 DNA reads as TGTGCCAGCAGCCTCCGGAGAGGAACTGAAGCTTTCTTT. Translated: CASSLRRGTEAFF. The chain combines TRBV6-5 with TRBJ1-1, with D unclear. Germline V gene lookup returns CDR1 MNHEY and CDR2 SVGAGI. V was clipped by 6 bases and J by 5 bases, with 13 bases between them. This CDR3 is 13 amino acids long.

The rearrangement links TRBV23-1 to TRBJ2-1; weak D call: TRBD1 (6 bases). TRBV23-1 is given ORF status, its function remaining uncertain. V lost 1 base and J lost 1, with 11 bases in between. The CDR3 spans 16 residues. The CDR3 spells CASSQFRGHSYNEQFF. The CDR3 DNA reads TGCGCCAGCAGTCAATTTCGGGGACATTCCTACAATGAGCAGTTCTTC.

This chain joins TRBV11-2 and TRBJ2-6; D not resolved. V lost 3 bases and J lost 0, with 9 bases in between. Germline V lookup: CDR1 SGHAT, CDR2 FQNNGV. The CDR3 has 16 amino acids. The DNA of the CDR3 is TGTGCCAGCAGCTTGTTAGATACCTCTGGGGCCAACGTCCTGACTTTC. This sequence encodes CASSLLDTSGANVLTF.

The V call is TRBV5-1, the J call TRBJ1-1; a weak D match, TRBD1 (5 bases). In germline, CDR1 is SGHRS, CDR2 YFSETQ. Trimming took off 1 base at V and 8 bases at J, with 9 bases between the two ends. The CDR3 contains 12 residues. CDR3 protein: CASSLQGREAFF. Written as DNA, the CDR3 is TGCGCCAGCAGCTTGCAGGGACGGGAAGCTTTCTTT.

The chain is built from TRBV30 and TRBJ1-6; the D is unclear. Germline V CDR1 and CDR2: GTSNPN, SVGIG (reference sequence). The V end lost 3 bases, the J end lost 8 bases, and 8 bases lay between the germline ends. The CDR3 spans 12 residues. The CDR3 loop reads CAWSPGDSPLHF. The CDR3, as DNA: TGTGCCTGGAGCCCGGGAGATTCACCCCTCCACTTT.

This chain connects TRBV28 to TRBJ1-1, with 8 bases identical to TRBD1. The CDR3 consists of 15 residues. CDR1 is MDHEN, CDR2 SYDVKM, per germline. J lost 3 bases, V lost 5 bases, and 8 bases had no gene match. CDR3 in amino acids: CASSPRQGRDTEAFF. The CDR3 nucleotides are TGTGCCAGCAGTCCACGACAGGGGAGAGACACTGAAGCTTTCTTT. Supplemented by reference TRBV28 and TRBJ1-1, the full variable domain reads DVKVTQSSRYLVKRTGEKVFLECVQDMDHENMFWYRQDPGLGLRLIYFSYDVKMKEKGDIPEGYSVSREKKERFSLILESASTNQTSMYLCASSPRQGRDTEAFFGQGTRLTVV.

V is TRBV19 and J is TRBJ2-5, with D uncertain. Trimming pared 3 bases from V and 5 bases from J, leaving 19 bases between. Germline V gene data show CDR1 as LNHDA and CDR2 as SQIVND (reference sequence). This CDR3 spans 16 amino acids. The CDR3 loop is CASSIRRVVSRETQYF. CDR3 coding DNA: TGTGCCAGTAGTATCCGCCGGGTGGTCAGTAGGGAGACCCAGTACTTC. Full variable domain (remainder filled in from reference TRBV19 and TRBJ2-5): DGGITQSPKYLFRKEGQNVTLSCEQNLNHDAMYWYRQDPGQGLRLIYYSQIVNDFQKGDIAEGYSVSREKKESFPLTVTSAQKNPTAFYLCASSIRRVVSRETQYFGPGTRLLVL.

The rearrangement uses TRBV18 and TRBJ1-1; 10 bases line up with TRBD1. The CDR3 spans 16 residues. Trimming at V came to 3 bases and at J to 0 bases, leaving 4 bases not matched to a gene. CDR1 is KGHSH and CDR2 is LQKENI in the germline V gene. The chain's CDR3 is CASSPGTGVMNTEAFF. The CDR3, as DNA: TGTGCCAGCTCACCTGGGACAGGGGTCATGAACACTGAAGCTTTCTTT.

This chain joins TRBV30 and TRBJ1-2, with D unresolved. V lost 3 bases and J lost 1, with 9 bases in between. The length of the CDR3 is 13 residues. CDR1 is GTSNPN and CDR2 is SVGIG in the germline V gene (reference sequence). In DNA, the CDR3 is TGTGCCTGGAGCCCCGGGAGTAACTATGGCTACACCTTC. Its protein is CAWSPGSNYGYTF.

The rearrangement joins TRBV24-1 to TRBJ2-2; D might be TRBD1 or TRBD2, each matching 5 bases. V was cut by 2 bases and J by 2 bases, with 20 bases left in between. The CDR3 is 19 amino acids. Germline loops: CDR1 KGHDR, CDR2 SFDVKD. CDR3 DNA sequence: TGTGCCACCAGTGATTCGACAGAAGATCCGGACTTTAACACCGGGGAGCTGTTTTTT. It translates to CATSDSTEDPDFNTGELFF.

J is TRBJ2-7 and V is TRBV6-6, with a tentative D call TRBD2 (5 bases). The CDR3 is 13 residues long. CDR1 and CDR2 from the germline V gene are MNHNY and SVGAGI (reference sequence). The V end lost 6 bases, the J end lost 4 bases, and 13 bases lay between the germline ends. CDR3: CASSRGNGYEQYF. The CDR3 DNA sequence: TGTGCCAGCAGCCGGGGTAATGGATACGAGCAGTACTTC.

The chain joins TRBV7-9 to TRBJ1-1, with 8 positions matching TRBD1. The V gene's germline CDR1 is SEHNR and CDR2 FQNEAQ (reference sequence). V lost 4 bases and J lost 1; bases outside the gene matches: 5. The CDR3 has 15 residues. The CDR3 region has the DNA TGTGCCAGCAGCTACGATGACAGGGGGAACACTGAAGCTTTCTTT. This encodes CASSYDDRGNTEAFF.

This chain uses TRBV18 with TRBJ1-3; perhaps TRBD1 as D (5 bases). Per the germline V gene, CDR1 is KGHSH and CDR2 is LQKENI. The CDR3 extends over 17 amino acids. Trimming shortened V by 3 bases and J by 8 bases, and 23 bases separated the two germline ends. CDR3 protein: CASSPSSPGPGGDTIYF. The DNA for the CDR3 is TGTGCCAGCTCACCCTCCAGCCCGGGCCCCGGGGGAGACACCATATATTTT.

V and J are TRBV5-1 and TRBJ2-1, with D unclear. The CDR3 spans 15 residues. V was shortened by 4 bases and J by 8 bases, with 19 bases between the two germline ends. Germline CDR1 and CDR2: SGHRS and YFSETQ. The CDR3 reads CASSLGRPLGDEQFF. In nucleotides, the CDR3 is TGCGCCAGCAGCCTGGGAAGGCCCCTTGGGGATGAGCAGTTCTTC.

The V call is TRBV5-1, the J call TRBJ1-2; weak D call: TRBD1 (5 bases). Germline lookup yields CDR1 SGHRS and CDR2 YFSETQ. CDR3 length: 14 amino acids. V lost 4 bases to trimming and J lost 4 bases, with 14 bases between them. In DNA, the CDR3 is TGCGCCAGCAGCACCCCCGACAGAACCTATGGCTACACCTTC. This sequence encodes CASSTPDRTYGYTF.

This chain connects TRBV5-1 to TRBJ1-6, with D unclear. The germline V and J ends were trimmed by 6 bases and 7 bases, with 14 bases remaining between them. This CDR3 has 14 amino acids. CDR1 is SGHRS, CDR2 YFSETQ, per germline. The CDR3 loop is CASTSGSRNSPLHF. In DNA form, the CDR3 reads TGCGCCAGCACCTCGGGGTCGAGGAATTCACCCCTCCACTTT.

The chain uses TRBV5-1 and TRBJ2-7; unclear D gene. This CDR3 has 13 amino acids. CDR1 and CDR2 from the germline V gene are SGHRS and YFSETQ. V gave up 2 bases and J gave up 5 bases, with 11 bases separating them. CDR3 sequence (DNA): TGCGCCAGCAGCTTTAGGATTACCGACGAGCAGTACTTC. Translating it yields CASSFRITDEQYF.

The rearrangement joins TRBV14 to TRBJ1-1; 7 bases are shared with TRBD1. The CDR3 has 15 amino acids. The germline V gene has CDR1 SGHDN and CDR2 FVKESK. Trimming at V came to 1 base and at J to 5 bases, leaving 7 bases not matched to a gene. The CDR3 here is CASSQVQGRWTEAFF. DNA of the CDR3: TGTGCCAGCAGCCAAGTACAGGGGAGATGGACTGAAGCTTTCTTT.

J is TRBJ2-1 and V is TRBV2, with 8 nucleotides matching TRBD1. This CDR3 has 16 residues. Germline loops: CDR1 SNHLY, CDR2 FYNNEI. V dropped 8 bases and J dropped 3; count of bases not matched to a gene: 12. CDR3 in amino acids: CASGGGTGPFYNEQFF. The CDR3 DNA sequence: TGTGCCAGCGGGGGCGGGACAGGTCCCTTCTACAATGAGCAGTTCTTC.